These 31 T cell receptor beta chains share one sample of origin, sequenced in a study of tissue T cells after allogeneic stem cell transplantation. Measured with immunoSEQ multiplex PCR; TCRdb has only the in-frame clones, and not every one. The sample lists nearly 50,000 clones, 73% occurring once. The sequencing input was sorted cells pooled from one or two spleens. The origin of the receptors is a pool of C57BL/6 mice in good health.

For this clone: The listed genes are named as in mouse. From the germline J gene comes the end of the CDR3, since the read stops 1 residue before it. J is TRBJ2-2 and V is TRBV2; TRBD2 agrees at 9 bases. The trim removed 6 bases at V and 3 bases at J, leaving 5 bases unmatched. The CDR3 has 15 amino acids. Germline loops: CDR1 LGHNA, CDR2 YSYQKL. The sequenced CDR3 bases are TGTGCCAGCAGTCCCGACTGGGGGTACACCGGGCAGCTCTAC. Protein sequence: CASSPDWGYTGQLY. The whole CDR3 reads CASSPDWGYTGQLYF.

About this clone: Gene names follow the mouse nomenclature. The read ends 1 residue early relative to the CDR3; the germline J gene fills the gap. The chain combines TRBV20 with TRBJ1-4, with D possibly TRBD1 on 6 matching bases. V lost 5 bases, J lost 3 bases, and 13 bases lay in between. The CDR3 length is 14 residues. Germline V lookup: CDR1 GFQATS, CDR2 STVNSAI. The CDR3 sequence is CGAGRGTTNERLFF. The sequenced CDR3 bases are TGTGGTGCTGGGAGAGGGACAACCAACGAAAGATTATTT.

Comment on this clone: Here the gene names and germline are mouse. The read comes to an end 1 residue before the CDR3 does, leaving the germline J gene to fill in the end. The chain employs TRBV13-2 and TRBJ1-4, with D perhaps TRBD1 (5 bases). The germline CDR1 and CDR2 sequences are NNHNN and SYGAGS (reference sequence). The V end was cut by 0 bases, the J end by 7 bases, with 7 bases between. CDR3 length equals 13 residues. The covered CDR3 bases are TGTGCCAGCGGTGATGAGAGGGGCGAAAGATTATTT. This translates into CASGDERGERLF. From start to end, the CDR3 is CASGDERGERLFF.

Points on this clone: Mouse gene names apply. The read stops 1 residue short of the end of the CDR3; the missing end is completed from the germline J gene. The rearrangement links TRBV17 to TRBJ2-3, with D unresolved. V shed 3 bases and J shed 0 bases, with 10 bases lying between them. From germline, CDR1 is MNHDT and CDR2 YYDKIL. The CDR3 has 15 residues. The CDR3 DNA, read in part, is TGTGCTAGCAGTAGTTTCGCACTTAGTGCAGAAACGCTGTAT. Its translation is CASSSFALSAETLY. The CDR3, in full, reads CASSSFALSAETLYF. Complete variable domain (other parts from reference TRBV17 and TRBJ2-3): DTTVKQNPRYKLARVGKPVNLICSQTMNHDTMYWYQKKPNQAPKLLLFYYDKILNREADTFEKFQSSRPNNSFCSLYIGSAGLEYSAMYLCASSSFALSAETLYFGSGTRLTVL.

Concerning this clone: Mouse names are used for the genes. The read is 1 residue too short to cover the CDR3 end, so that end is filled in from the germline J gene. Other DNA sequences of this sample code for an identical CDR3. V gene TRBV3 combines with J gene TRBJ2-7, with 14 bases aligning to TRBD2. Trimming cost V 5 bases and J 6 bases; bases outside gene matches: 3. The CDR3 runs 14 residues. Looked up from germline, CDR1 is SNHLY and CDR2 is FYNGKV (reference sequence). The CDR3 DNA, read in part, is TGTGCCAGCAGCCAGGGACTGGGGGGGCGTGAACAGTAC. Protein sequence: CASSQGLGGREQY. The CDR3 as a whole reads CASSQGLGGREQYF.

Of note for this clone: Each gene name is a mouse one. Read data end 1 residue before the CDR3 end; the end is taken from the germline J gene. The chain has TRBV3 and TRBJ2-2, with 9 bases aligning to TRBD2. CDR1 and CDR2 from the germline V gene are SNHLY and FYNGKV (reference sequence). The length of the CDR3 is 15 residues. The trim removed 5 bases at V and 3 bases at J, leaving 4 bases unmatched. The chain's CDR3 is CASSPDWGYTGQLYF. The sequenced part of the CDR3 DNA is TGTGCCAGCAGCCCGGACTGGGGATACACCGGGCAGCTCTAC.

As for this clone: Germline and genes: mouse. The read is 1 residue too short to cover the CDR3 end, so that end is filled in from the germline J gene. This chain uses TRBV13-2 with TRBJ2-4; D possibly matches TRBD1 or TRBD2 (5 bases each). V lost 0 bases, J lost 6 bases, and 8 bases lay in between. The CDR3 has 13 amino acids. Germline CDR1 reads NNHNN; CDR2 reads SYGAGS (reference sequence). CDR3 region: CASGDGGANTLYF. The covered CDR3 bases are TGTGCCAGCGGTGATGGGGGCGCGAACACCTTGTAC.

A note on this clone: The gene names here belong to mouse. The read finishes 1 residue shy of the CDR3 end, and the germline J gene is used to complete it. Other DNA sequences in the same sample also yield this CDR3. The J gene is TRBJ1-2, the V gene TRBV31; possible D gene TRBD1, 5 bases. The V end was cut by 0 bases, the J end by 0 bases, with 8 bases between. The CDR3 totals 14 residues. Germline V gene lookup returns CDR1 GKSSPN and CDR2 SITVG. The CDR3 bases that were read are TGTGCCTGGAGTCTGGGGGGGGCAAACTCCGACTACACC. Translated, it gives CAWSLGGANSDYT. The full CDR3 sequence reads CAWSLGGANSDYTF.

Concerning this clone itself: Mouse names are used for the genes. Read sequence stops 1 residue before the CDR3 end, and the germline J gene provides the missing end. The chain couples TRBV13-1 to TRBJ2-5, with D perhaps TRBD2 (5 bases). Germline loops: CDR1 NSHNY, CDR2 SYGAGN. The germline V and J ends were trimmed by 0 bases and 0 bases, with 8 bases remaining between them. The CDR3 length is 15 residues. The CDR3 DNA, read in part, is TGTGCCAGCAGTGATGCTGGGAGTAACCAAGACACCCAGTAC. Amino acid sequence: CASSDAGSNQDTQY. The full CDR3 reads CASSDAGSNQDTQYF.

With regard to this clone: The germline and genes are mouse ones. Read data end 1 residue before the CDR3 end; the end is taken from the germline J gene. V gene TRBV3 combines with J gene TRBJ2-3; 7 nucleotides agree with TRBD1. Trimming removed 4 bases from V and 0 bases from J; junction bases left unmatched: 1. The CDR3 has 14 residues. CDR1 is SNHLY and CDR2 is FYNGKV in the germline V gene (reference sequence). The DNA read from the CDR3 is TGTGCCAGCAGCTACAGGGGTAGTGCAGAAACGCTGTAT. Encoded protein: CASSYRGSAETLY. The full CDR3 protein is CASSYRGSAETLYF.

For this clone: Germline and genes: mouse. The read comes to an end 1 residue before the CDR3 does, leaving the germline J gene to fill in the end. The chain uses TRBV15 and TRBJ1-1; no firm D call. V lost 11 bases and J lost 3, with 10 bases in between. The length of the CDR3 is 11 residues. Germline assignment: CDR1 SGHND and CDR2 FRSKSL. The CDR3 reads CAPPPYTEVFF. Partial CDR3 DNA: TGTGCCCCTCCCCCATACACAGAAGTCTTC.

This clone was observed once. The germline and genes are mouse ones. The read is 1 residue too short to cover the CDR3 end, so that end is filled in from the germline J gene. This sequence joins TRBV15 and TRBJ2-4; tentatively, D is TRBD1 (5 bases). Germline V lookup: CDR1 SGHND, CDR2 FRSKSL. V lost 5 bases and J 1 base, leaving 7 bases between the germline ends. The CDR3 covers 13 residues. The CDR3 DNA, read in part, is TGTGCCAGCAGTAAGACAGGTCAAAACACCTTGTAC. Amino acid sequence: CASSKTGQNTLY. The CDR3 in full is CASSKTGQNTLYF.

On this clone itself: The genes are named according to mouse. The CDR3 end falls 1 residue outside the read, so it is completed with the germline J gene. The gene calls are TRBV29 and TRBJ2-5; 8 bases agree with TRBD1. The CDR3 is made up of 13 amino acids. V trimming: 4 bases; J trimming: 3 bases; junction bases outside the gene matches: 0. Germline V gene data show CDR1 as MSHET and CDR2 as SYDVDS. Incomplete CDR3 DNA: TGTGCTAGCAGTTGGACAGGGCAAGACACCCAGTAC. It translates to CASSWTGQDTQY. The full CDR3 is CASSWTGQDTQYF.

Worth noting for this clone: These gene names are mouse names. The sequence runs out 1 residue before the end of the CDR3; the remainder is reconstructed from the germline J gene. This chain connects TRBV13-1 to TRBJ2-2; D not certain. Germline CDR1 NSHNY, CDR2 SYGAGN. The CDR3 covers 12 residues. Trimming took 5 bases from V and 1 from J, leaving 3 bases between them. The covered CDR3 bases are TGTGCCAGCAGAGTAAACACCGGGCAGCTCTAC. This encodes CASRVNTGQLY. The CDR3 in its entirety is CASRVNTGQLYF.

Remarks on this clone: Gene names follow the mouse nomenclature. From the germline J gene comes the end of the CDR3, since the read stops 1 residue before it. This chain joins TRBV1 and TRBJ1-3; D perhaps matches TRBD1 (5 bases). Per germline, CDR1 NSQYPW and CDR2 LRSPGD (reference sequence). This CDR3 has 14 residues. V was pared by 2 bases and J by 0 bases, with 5 bases between. The CDR3 reads CTCSAQGSGNTLYF. Partial CDR3 DNA: TGCACCTGCAGTGCACAGGGTTCTGGAAATACGCTCTAT.

Worth noting for this clone: Gene names follow the mouse nomenclature. Read sequence stops 1 residue before the CDR3 end, and the germline J gene provides the missing end. This chain joins TRBV2 and TRBJ2-2, with D unresolved. Trimming took off 0 bases at V and 3 bases at J, with 5 bases between the two ends. Germline V lookup: CDR1 LGHNA, CDR2 YSYQKL. The CDR3 length is 14 residues. The covered CDR3 bases are TGTGCCAGCAGCCAAGATCAAGACACCGGGCAGCTCTAC. This codes for CASSQDQDTGQLY. The entire CDR3 reads CASSQDQDTGQLYF.

With respect to this clone: Mouse gene names and germline throughout. Coverage ceases 1 residue before the CDR3 finishes, and the germline J gene fills in the end. The chain carries TRBV2 and TRBJ2-7; 7 bases match TRBD2. There are 16 residues in the CDR3. The trim removed 0 bases at V and 0 bases at J, leaving 5 bases unmatched. Germline CDR1 is LGHNA and CDR2 is YSYQKL. CDR3 DNA (partial): TGTGCCAGCAGCCAAGATTGGGGGGAGAGCTCCTATGAACAGTAC. Protein product: CASSQDWGESSYEQY. The CDR3 in its entirety is CASSQDWGESSYEQYF.

For this clone: Genes and germline are mouse. The CDR3 end falls 1 residue outside the read, so it is completed with the germline J gene. The V and J genes are TRBV15 and TRBJ1-1; D is possibly TRBD1 (6 bases). Between the trimmed V and J ends, which lost 5 bases and 3 bases, there was a span of 7 bases. This CDR3 is built from 12 residues. Germline CDR1 and CDR2: SGHND and FRSKSL. The CDR3 bases that were read are TGTGCCAGCAGTCGACAGGACACAGAAGTCTTC. Residues: CASSRQDTEVF. The CDR3 as a whole reads CASSRQDTEVFF.

This clone was seen only a few times. Each gene name is a mouse one. Read data end 1 residue before the CDR3 end; the end is taken from the germline J gene. The chain is built from TRBV13-3 and TRBJ2-7; 7 positions match TRBD1. Germline V gene lookup returns CDR1 NNHDY and CDR2 SYVADS. This CDR3 region has 13 residues. Unmatched junction bases numbered 6, after V lost 5 bases and J lost 4 bases. The CDR3 region is CASSQTGRYEQYF. The sequenced CDR3 bases are TGTGCCAGCAGCCAGACAGGGAGATATGAACAGTAC.

In regard to this clone: Gene names are the mouse ones. Read coverage stops 1 residue before the CDR3 terminus; the germline J gene supplies the remainder. V usage is TRBV29 and J usage is TRBJ2-5, with TRBD1 identical over 7 bases. This CDR3 has 15 amino acids. CDR1 MSHET and CDR2 SYDVDS come from the germline V gene. V was pared by 2 bases and J by 3 bases, with 5 bases of the junction left unmatched. CDR3 loop: CASSLELRGQDTQYF. Incomplete CDR3 DNA: TGTGCTAGCAGTTTAGAGCTCAGGGGGCAAGACACCCAGTAC.

As to this clone: Gene labels here are mouse ones. The CDR3 end lies 1 residue beyond the end of the read and is filled in from the germline J gene. The V gene is TRBV4, the J gene TRBJ1-4; D may be TRBD1 (5 bases). Trimming took 6 bases from V and 0 from J, leaving 8 bases between them. This CDR3 spans 14 amino acids. Germline CDR1 LGHDT, CDR2 YNNKQL (reference sequence). The sequenced CDR3 bases are TGTGCCAGCAGGACAGAAATTTCCAACGAAAGATTATTT. It translates to CASRTEISNERLF. The complete CDR3 sequence is CASRTEISNERLFF.

To note about this clone: Here the gene names and germline are mouse. CDR3 protein: CAWSPGVNYAEQFF. The CDR3 DNA, read in part, is TGTGCCTGGAGTCCTGGGGTTAACTATGCTGAGCAGTTC. The chain couples TRBV31 to TRBJ2-1; tentatively, D is TRBD2 (6 bases). The CDR3 end is not reached by the read, which stops 1 residue before it; the germline J gene fills it in. Germline V lookup: CDR1 GKSSPN, CDR2 SITVG. CDR3 length equals 14 residues. Trimming stripped 1 base from V and 0 bases from J, with 7 bases between. Complete variable domain (other parts from reference TRBV31 and TRBJ2-1): AQTIHQWPVAEIKAVGSPLSLGCTIKGKSSPNLYWYWQATGGTLQQLFYSITVGQVESVVQLNLSASRPKDDQFILSTEKLLLSHSGFYLCAWSPGVNYAEQFFGPGTRLTVL.

To note about this clone: Genes here carry mouse names. With the read ending 1 residue before the CDR3 end, the germline J gene is used to fill in that end. The chain links TRBV3 to TRBJ2-1; D perhaps matches TRBD1 (6 bases). Germline V gene sequence: CDR1 SNHLY, CDR2 FYNGKV (reference sequence). The V gene lost 4 bases and the J gene lost 3 bases, with 7 bases spanning the gap. This CDR3 is built from 13 residues. The CDR3 protein is CASSWDIYAEQFF. Partial CDR3 DNA: TGTGCCAGCAGCTGGGACATCTATGCTGAGCAGTTC. Looking up the rest from reference TRBV3 and TRBJ2-1 gives the full variable domain: GPKVLQIPSHQIIDMGQMVTLNCDPVSNHLYFYWYKQILGQQMEFLVNFYNGKVMEKSKLFKDQFSVERPDGSYFTLKIQPTALEDSAVYFCASSWDIYAEQFFGPGTRLTVL.

As regards this clone: The genes and germline here are from mouse. The read finishes 1 residue shy of the CDR3 end, and the germline J gene is used to complete it. The V and J genes are TRBV19 and TRBJ1-5, with a weak D call TRBD1 (5 bases). CDR3 length: 14 residues. The V gene lost 2 bases and the J gene lost 0 bases, with 6 bases spanning the gap. Germline V lookup: CDR1 FNHDT, CDR2 SITEND (reference sequence). CDR3 DNA, as far as it was read: TGTGCCAGCAGTATTGGGGGTAACAACCAGGCTCCGCTT. Its protein product is CASSIGGNNQAPL. The whole CDR3 protein reads CASSIGGNNQAPLF.

Comment on this clone: Genes and germline come from the mouse. The CDR3 end lies 1 residue beyond the end of the read and is filled in from the germline J gene. V is TRBV14 and J is TRBJ2-5; D is unresolved. Germline V gives CDR1 SGHDT, CDR2 FRDEAV. Trimming shortened V by 2 bases and J by 2 bases, and 6 bases separated the two germline ends. The CDR3 is made up of 13 amino acids. The DNA read from the CDR3 is TGTGCCAGCAGTTTTTTGGGCCAAGACACCCAGTAC. Translation gives CASSFLGQDTQY. The full CDR3 reads CASSFLGQDTQYF. The full variable domain, with the rest looked up from reference TRBV14 and TRBJ2-5, is EAGVTQSPRYAVLQEGQAVSFWCDPISGHDTLYWYQQPRDQGPQLLVYFRDEAVIDNSQLPSDRFSAVRPKGTNSTLKIQSAKQGDTATYLCASSFLGQDTQYFGPGTRLLVL.

Remarks on this clone: The gene names given are mouse names. Read sequence stops 1 residue before the CDR3 end, and the germline J gene provides the missing end. The chain couples TRBV13-3 to TRBJ1-2; 7 nucleotides agree with TRBD1. With 5 bases clipped from V and 0 bases from J, the junction kept 4 bases outside the gene matches. The CDR3 loop spans 14 amino acids. Germline CDR1 is NNHDY and CDR2 is SYVADS. The CDR3 DNA, read in part, is TGTGCCAGCAGGGCCGGGACAGCAAACTCCGACTACACC. This gives the protein CASRAGTANSDYT. The full CDR3 reads CASRAGTANSDYTF.

Concerning this clone: Gene names and germline refer to mouse. The read terminates 1 residue ahead of where the CDR3 ends, so the germline J gene completes it. This rearrangement joins TRBV13-2 to TRBJ2-4; 8 nucleotides agree with TRBD1. The CDR3 extends over 14 amino acids. Germline CDR1 and CDR2: NNHNN and SYGAGS (reference sequence). Trimming at V came to 5 bases and at J to 0 bases, leaving 2 bases not matched to a gene. The sequenced part of the CDR3 DNA is TGTGCCAGCGGCAACAGGGGGAGTCAAAACACCTTGTAC. It encodes CASGNRGSQNTLY. The whole CDR3 protein reads CASGNRGSQNTLYF.

The table lists this clone with a few counts. The listed genes are named as in mouse. The read falls 1 residue short of the CDR3 end, and the missing part is taken from the germline J gene. The rearrangement links TRBV15 to TRBJ1-5, with 7 bases matching TRBD1. Germline CDR1 reads SGHND; CDR2 reads FRSKSL. The CDR3 contains 12 residues. The V and J ends lost 5 bases and 7 bases, in that order; junction bases with no gene match: 2. The CDR3 sequence is CASSPGQQAPLF. The covered CDR3 bases are TGTGCCAGCAGTCCGGGACAGCAGGCTCCGCTT.

Note on this clone: Genes here carry mouse names. The read falls 1 residue short of the CDR3 end, and the missing part is taken from the germline J gene. This chain connects TRBV16 to TRBJ1-1; D is ambiguous. Deletions cut 5 bases from V and 3 bases from J, with 10 bases between. Germline V gene data show CDR1 as SGHSA and CDR2 as FRNQAP. The CDR3 covers 13 residues. This CDR3 reads CASSQRGHTEVFF. The sequenced CDR3 bases are TGTGCAAGCAGCCAACGAGGGCACACAGAAGTCTTC.

This clone turned up a few times. The gene symbols are mouse symbols. From the germline J gene comes the end of the CDR3, since the read stops 1 residue before it. This chain joins TRBV3 and TRBJ2-7; the match to TRBD2 covers 7 bases. CDR3 length: 14 amino acids. Germline assignment: CDR1 SNHLY and CDR2 FYNGKV (reference sequence). Trimming removed 4 bases from V and 3 bases from J; junction bases left unmatched: 6. This CDR3 reads CASSSARLGYEQYF. CDR3 DNA (partial): TGTGCCAGCAGCTCAGCGAGACTGGGCTATGAACAGTAC.

Regarding this clone: Gene and germline names: mouse. The CDR3 sequence: CASSSGTVYAEQFF. Incomplete CDR3 DNA: TGTGCCAGCAGTTCCGGGACAGTCTATGCTGAGCAGTTC. The V gene is TRBV19, the J gene TRBJ2-1, with 7 bases lining up with TRBD1. The read ends 1 residue before the CDR3 terminus; that terminus is restored from the germline J gene. Germline values: CDR1 FNHDT, CDR2 SITEND (reference sequence). The trim removed 4 bases at V and 3 bases at J, leaving 4 bases unmatched. This CDR3 region has 14 residues.